This TCR beta chain stems from a study of technical replicates of blood from four donors. The CDR3 runs to 16 residues. With V trimmed by 3 bases and J by 5 bases, 10 bases remained unmatched. Germline CDR1 and CDR2: LGHNA and YNFKEQ. Some clones are missing from TCRdb's copy, which holds only in-frame ones; the method was immunoSEQ multiplex PCR. Found here are around 80,000 clones, just over 90% of them singletons; the top ten hold about 0.23%. The V and J genes are TRBV4-2 and TRBJ1-5; 7 bases are shared with TRBD1. Sequencing was done on a sample of T cells isolated from PBMCs. The sequence was obtained from a human donor in good health. The CDR3 DNA follows: TGTGCCAGCAGCCAGCAAGGGGGCTTAGCGGATCAGCCCCAGCATTTT. As protein: CASSQQGGLADQPQHF.